Shown below are 25 T cell receptor beta chains from a single sample sequenced in a study of control samples from healthy donors and cancer patients. Using immunoSEQ multiplex PCR, the repertoire was profiled, and TCRdb retains in-frame clones only, with some absent. The data contain roughly 73,000 clones, approximately 92% of them singletons. The sequencing input was blood. The receptors were sampled from a woman in her sixties in good health.

The genes are TRBV9 and TRBJ2-2, with 9 positions matching TRBD1. The CDR3 has 15 amino acids. The germline V gene has CDR1 SGDLS and CDR2 YYNGEE. After removal of 3 bases from V and 5 bases from J, the junction contained 5 bases not matched to a gene. The DNA of the CDR3 is TGTGCCAGCAGCGATGGACAGGGGAAGACCGGGGAGCTGTTTTTT. It is translated as CASSDGQGKTGELFF.

This chain connects TRBV28 to TRBJ2-7; tentatively, D is TRBD2 (6 bases). V was cut by 3 bases and J by 2 bases, with 8 bases left in between. The CDR3 consists of 13 residues. The V gene's germline CDR1 is MDHEN and CDR2 SYDVKM. The DNA of the CDR3 is TGTGCCAGCAGTTTGGCGGGGCCCTACGAGCAGTACTTC. Its protein product is CASSLAGPYEQYF.

In its sample, this clone is medium-sized. The V call is TRBV16, the J call TRBJ1-6, with D possibly being TRBD1 (5 bases). The V gene's germline CDR1 is KGHSY and CDR2 FQNENV. Trimming pared 0 bases from V and 8 bases from J, leaving 8 bases between. This CDR3 is 14 amino acids long. The CDR3 is CASSQSVGDSPLHF. In DNA form, the CDR3 reads TGTGCCAGCAGCCAATCGGTAGGGGATTCACCCCTCCACTTT.

V usage is TRBV5-1 and J usage is TRBJ1-3; possible D gene TRBD1, 6 bases. The CDR3 loop spans 14 amino acids. Germline V CDR1 and CDR2: SGHRS, YFSETQ. Between the trimmed V and J ends, which lost 5 bases and 7 bases, there was a span of 16 bases. The CDR3 sequence is CASSPGARGNTIYF. The DNA for the CDR3 is TGCGCCAGCAGTCCGGGGGCCCGTGGGAACACCATATATTTT.

In this sample, this clone turned up once. CDR3 protein: CASSQGQGSSQPQHF. CDR3 DNA: TGCGCCAGCAGCCAAGGGCAGGGGAGTAGTCAGCCCCAGCATTTT. V and J are TRBV4-1 and TRBJ1-5, with a weak D call TRBD1 (6 bases). This CDR3 comprises 15 residues. Deletions cut 1 base from V and 6 bases from J, with 13 bases between. Germline V gene lookup returns CDR1 MGHRA and CDR2 YSYEKL.

This clone was detected only once. V and J are TRBV28 and TRBJ1-2; D gene unclear. Per germline, CDR1 MDHEN and CDR2 SYDVKM. The germline V and J ends were trimmed by 5 bases and 8 bases, with 12 bases remaining between them. The CDR3 spans 12 residues. The CDR3 spells CASSRPSLGYTF. CDR3 DNA: TGTGCCAGCAGTCGACCCTCTTTGGGCTACACCTTC.

The chain employs TRBV28 and TRBJ1-4, with 7 nucleotides matching TRBD1. The ends lost 6 bases at V and 7 bases at J; junction bases unmatched: 14. Germline V gives CDR1 MDHEN, CDR2 SYDVKM. The CDR3 has 16 amino acids. The CDR3, as DNA: TGTGCCAGCAGCTCAGGGGGGGACAGCACCGTTGAAAAACTGTTTTTT. Its protein is CASSSGGDSTVEKLFF.

This chain links TRBV5-6 with TRBJ2-7; 8 bases are a match to TRBD2. The CDR3 consists of 16 residues. V lost 0 bases to trimming and J lost 1 base; unmatched junction nucleotides: 6. The V gene's germline CDR1 is SGHDT and CDR2 YYEEEE. The CDR3 sequence: CASSLELAGLSYEQYF. CDR3 DNA: TGTGCCAGCAGCTTGGAGCTAGCGGGCCTTTCCTACGAGCAGTACTTC.

J is TRBJ2-7 and V is TRBV5-4; 8 nucleotides align to TRBD2. CDR1 is SGHNT, CDR2 YYREEE, per germline (reference sequence). This CDR3 spans 16 amino acids. V trimming: 4 bases; J trimming: 2 bases; junction bases outside the gene matches: 11. The CDR3, as DNA: TGTGCCAGCAGCCGAGATCTACTAGCGGAAACCTACGAGCAGTACTTC. It codes for CASSRDLLAETYEQYF.

The chain is built from TRBV4-3 and TRBJ1-3; D unresolved. CDR3 length: 16 amino acids. Trimming removed 1 base from V and 2 bases from J, with 12 bases in between. Germline V lookup: CDR1 LGHNA, CDR2 YSLEER. The CDR3 coding sequence is TGCGCCAGCAGCCAAGTCTCGAGGGCCGCTGGAAACACCATATATTTT. It yields the protein CASSQVSRAAGNTIYF.

V and J are TRBV30 and TRBJ2-5; the D gene is possibly TRBD2 (5 bases). Trimming removed 3 bases from V and 0 bases from J, with 11 bases in between. Germline V gene sequence: CDR1 GTSNPN, CDR2 SVGIG (reference sequence). The CDR3 is 14 amino acids. Here the CDR3 DNA reads TGTGCCTGGAGGAAAACGGGGTACCAAGAGACCCAGTACTTC. This translates into CAWRKTGYQETQYF.

This clone was seen just once. The CDR3 sequence is CASNKTNMCGTEAFF. The CDR3 coding sequence is TGCGCCAGCAATAAGACTAATATGTGCGGGACTGAAGCTTTCTTT. The chain combines TRBV10-1 with TRBJ1-1, with D hard to call. From germline, CDR1 is WNHNN and CDR2 SYGVQD (reference sequence). The CDR3 runs to 15 residues. The V and J ends lost 7 bases and 5 bases respectively, with 20 bases between them.

The chain carries TRBV5-1 and TRBJ2-1; TRBD2 matches at 10 bases. J lost 6 bases, V lost 3 bases, and 6 bases had no gene match. Germline V gives CDR1 SGHRS, CDR2 YFSETQ. The CDR3 spans 15 residues. The CDR3 nucleotides read TGCGCCAGCAGCTCTACTAGCGGGATACGCAATGAGCAGTTCTTC. Translating it yields CASSSTSGIRNEQFF. The full variable domain, with the rest looked up from reference TRBV5-1 and TRBJ2-1, is KAGVTQTPRYLIKTRGQQVTLSCSPISGHRSVSWYQQTPGQGLQFLFEYFSETQRNKGNFPGRFSGRQFSNSRSEMNVSTLELGDSALYLCASSSTSGIRNEQFFGPGTRLTVL.

In this sample, this clone turned up a few times. The genes are TRBV4-2 and TRBJ2-1; TRBD2 agrees at 7 bases. This CDR3 comprises 18 residues. CDR1 LGHNA and CDR2 YNFKEQ come from the germline V gene. V shed 4 bases, J shed 1 base, and the junction held 13 bases outside the gene matches. As DNA, the CDR3 is TGTGCCAGCAGCCGCCATGAGGGCGGGAGTATTTCCTACAATGAGCAGTTCTTC. Protein: CASSRHEGGSISYNEQFF.

J is TRBJ1-1 and V is TRBV30, with 7 bases matching TRBD1. The V and J ends lost 6 bases and 4 bases, in that order; junction bases with no gene match: 8. This CDR3 contains 13 residues. Germline V gene lookup returns CDR1 GTSNPN and CDR2 SVGIG (reference sequence). The CDR3: CACQQGSSTEAFF. The CDR3 nucleotides read TGTGCCTGCCAACAGGGGAGTAGCACTGAAGCTTTCTTT.

The chain employs TRBV11-3 and TRBJ2-1, with 8 bases that match TRBD2. This CDR3 contains 16 residues. Germline V gene sequence: CDR1 SGHNT, CDR2 YENEEA. V dropped 1 base and J dropped 0; count of bases not matched to a gene: 2. CDR3 in amino acids: CASSLAGGPSYNEQFF. CDR3 DNA sequence: TGTGCCAGCAGCTTAGCGGGAGGGCCCTCCTACAATGAGCAGTTCTTC.

This sequence joins TRBV2 and TRBJ2-1; TRBD2 agrees at 11 bases. CDR3 length: 15 amino acids. CDR1 and CDR2 from the germline V gene are SNHLY and FYNNEI. V lost 6 bases, J lost 1 base, and 2 bases stayed unmatched. CDR3 nucleotide sequence: TGTGCCAGCAGCCGACTAGCGGGATCCTACAATGAGCAGTTCTTC. This codes for CASSRLAGSYNEQFF.

This chain uses TRBV6-2 or TRBV6-3 with TRBJ2-5, with D hard to call. V dropped 5 bases and J dropped 5 bases, with 21 bases sitting between them. CDR3 size: 16 residues. Germline V gene data show CDR1 as MNHEY and CDR2 as SVGEGT. CDR3 in amino acids: CASSPTLVTRRETQYF. CDR3 bases: TGTGCCAGCAGTCCCACATTGGTGACCCGCCGGGAGACCCAGTACTTC.

The chain recombines TRBV28 with TRBJ1-5; tentatively, D is TRBD1 (6 bases). The CDR3 runs 15 residues. The germline V gene has CDR1 MDHEN and CDR2 SYDVKM. Trimming removed 6 bases from V and 1 base from J, with 13 bases in between. For the CDR3, the DNA is TGTGCCAGCAGCCTTCCGGACAGCAGCAATCAGCCCCAGCATTTT. It is translated as CASSLPDSSNQPQHF. Using reference TRBV28 and TRBJ1-5 for the parts outside the CDR3, the full variable domain is DVKVTQSSRYLVKRTGEKVFLECVQDMDHENMFWYRQDPGLGLRLIYFSYDVKMKEKGDIPEGYSVSREKKERFSLILESASTNQTSMYLCASSLPDSSNQPQHFGDGTRLSIL.

This clone has only one observation. The rearrangement joins TRBV7-9 to TRBJ2-2; TRBD1 is a possible D gene (5 bases). V dropped 3 bases and J dropped 9 bases, with 17 bases sitting between them. The CDR3 spans 15 residues. Germline assignment: CDR1 SEHNR and CDR2 FQNEAQ (reference sequence). The CDR3 DNA sequence: TGTGCCAGCAGCTTTGAGACAGACCCCACGTGGGAGCTGTTTTTT. Amino acid sequence: CASSFETDPTWELFF.

The chain combines TRBV28 with TRBJ1-1; D uncertain. V was pared by 6 bases and J by 0 bases, with 14 bases between. The germline V gene encodes CDR1 MDHEN and CDR2 SYDVKM. The CDR3 sequence is 15 residues long. The CDR3 region is CASSPSGGMNTEAFF. The CDR3 bases are TGTGCCAGCAGCCCCTCTGGAGGAATGAACACTGAAGCTTTCTTT.

This clone was counted only a few times. The chain is built from TRBV9 and TRBJ2-7; no clear D. V was clipped by 3 bases and J by 3 bases, with 7 bases between them. Germline CDR1 SGDLS, CDR2 YYNGEE. The CDR3 contains 12 residues. As DNA, the CDR3 is TGTGCCAGCAGCGCCGACTTCTACGAGCAGTACTTC. Residues: CASSADFYEQYF.

This chain links TRBV19 with TRBJ2-2; D is possibly TRBD1 (5 bases). Germline V lookup: CDR1 LNHDA, CDR2 SQIVND (reference sequence). The CDR3 consists of 14 residues. The V end lost 9 bases, the J end lost 6 bases, and 17 bases lay between the germline ends. The CDR3 region has the DNA TGTGCCAGCCTTAAGAGGCAGGGTGCCGGGGAGCTGTTTTTT. Its translation: CASLKRQGAGELFF.

This clone has just one count. The chain links TRBV9 to TRBJ1-3; 7 bases align to TRBD1. The CDR3 runs 16 residues. V lost 3 bases and J lost 2; bases outside the gene matches: 8. The germline V gene has CDR1 SGDLS and CDR2 YYNGEE. This chain's CDR3 is CASSAGRGHTGNTIYF. CDR3 DNA sequence: TGTGCCAGCAGCGCAGGAAGGGGGCATACTGGAAACACCATATATTTT. The whole variable domain, remainder taken from reference TRBV9 and TRBJ1-3, is DSGVTQTPKHLITATGQRVTLRCSPRSGDLSVYWYQQSLDQGLQFLIQYYNGEERAKGNILERFSAQQFPDLHSELNLSSLELGDSALYFCASSAGRGHTGNTIYFGEGSWLTVV.

The CDR3 nucleotides are TGCGCCAGCAGCTCCCAGGGGAATGAGCAGTTCTTC. This gives the protein CASSSQGNEQFF. The chain is built from TRBV5-1 and TRBJ2-1, with D possibly TRBD1 on 6 matching bases. The CDR3 runs 12 residues. V lost 3 bases and J 7 bases, leaving 8 bases between the germline ends. Looked up from germline, CDR1 is SGHRS and CDR2 is YFSETQ.